The 23 T cell receptor beta chains in this list originate from one sample, sequenced in a study of monozygotic twins with inflammatory bowel disease. TCRdb re-called the 5' RACE reads; one entry per CDR3 protein, DNA not given. This sample contains about 150,000 distinct CDR3 sequences. Sequencing was carried out using blood. These receptors all come from a human donor with ulcerative colitis or Crohn's disease, or a healthy co-twin of an affected twin (not recorded which).

The V call is TRBV9, the J call TRBJ2-3; the D call from TCRdb, TRBD2, cannot be confirmed without DNA. The CDR3 sequence is 16 residues long. Per the germline V gene, CDR1 is SGDLS and CDR2 is YYNGEE. The CDR3 sequence: CASSVSGAISTDTQYF.

The V gene is TRBV19, the J gene TRBJ1-1. The CDR3 runs 13 residues. CDR1 is LNHDA and CDR2 is SQIVND in the germline V gene (reference sequence). This chain's CDR3 is CASMMLDVSEAYF. The entire variable domain, with the rest obtained from reference TRBV19 and TRBJ1-1, is as follows: DGGITQSPKYLFRKEGQNVTLSCEQNLNHDAMYWYRQDPGQGLRLIYYSQIVNDFQKGDIAEGYSVSREKKESFPLTVTSAQKNPTAFYLCASMMLDVSEAYFGQGTRLTVV.

The rearrangement joins TRBV27 to TRBJ1-2; TCRdb calls TRBD1, which cannot be checked without DNA. The germline gives CDR1 MNHEY, CDR2 SMNVEV (reference sequence). The CDR3 totals 14 residues. This chain's CDR3 is CASSLLTGQRGYTF.

The V and J genes are TRBV11-1 and TRBJ2-1. The CDR3 sequence is 12 residues long. The germline gives CDR1 SGHAT, CDR2 FQDESV (reference sequence). The CDR3 sequence is CASSSRLNEQFF.

The chain joins TRBV2 to TRBJ2-7; the D call from TCRdb, TRBD1, cannot be confirmed without DNA. Germline CDR1 and CDR2: SNHLY and FYNNEI. The CDR3 spans 12 residues. This CDR3 is CASRDAPLKQYF.

The chain is built from TRBV29-1 and TRBJ1-3. Germline CDR1 reads SQVTM; CDR2 reads ANQGSEA. There are 14 residues in the CDR3. CDR3 in amino acids: CSAGPSITGNTIYF.

The gene calls are TRBV5-1 and TRBJ1-1; checking the TCRdb D call of TRBD1 is not possible without DNA. Germline V lookup: CDR1 SGHRS, CDR2 YFSETQ. This CDR3 is built from 18 residues. The CDR3 sequence: CASSERDRGGFVNTEAFF.

The chain couples TRBV6-5 to TRBJ2-7; TCRdb indicates TRBD2, and absent DNA this call remains unverified. Germline lookup yields CDR1 MNHEY and CDR2 SVGAGI. The CDR3 has 15 amino acids. CDR3 region: CASSYSTGTLYEQYF.

The chain combines TRBV20-1 with TRBJ2-1; TCRdb indicates TRBD2, and absent DNA this call remains unverified. Per germline, CDR1 DFQATT and CDR2 SNEGSKA (reference sequence). This CDR3 has 20 residues. The CDR3 sequence is CSATNKGGLAAATLGHEQFF.

This chain joins TRBV12-3 or TRBV12-4 and TRBJ2-7; TCRdb's D gene call, TRBD1, goes unchecked for lack of DNA. CDR3 length equals 12 residues. This CDR3 is CASSWSGDRVVF.

The chain has TRBV3-1 and TRBJ1-5. Germline V gives CDR1 LGHDT, CDR2 YNNKEL (reference sequence). This CDR3 has 13 amino acids. The CDR3 here is CASSQDVNQPQHF.

J is TRBJ2-7 and V is TRBV3-1; TCRdb lists TRBD2, though no DNA is available to test this call. This CDR3 spans 15 amino acids. Germline assignment: CDR1 LGHDT and CDR2 YNNKEL (reference sequence). This chain's CDR3 is CASSPSLAGNYEQYF.

The V gene is TRBV27, the J gene TRBJ1-5; TCRdb reports TRBD1, a call that lacks DNA to check it against. Germline CDR1 MNHEY, CDR2 SMNVEV (reference sequence). CDR3 length equals 14 residues. This chain's CDR3 is CASSSYRENQPQHF.

This chain connects TRBV6-1 to TRBJ1-5; TCRdb's D call, TRBD1, is unchecked because there is no DNA. Germline V gene sequence: CDR1 MNHNS, CDR2 SASEGT. This CDR3 has 12 residues. The CDR3 reads CATKGANQPQHF.

V usage is TRBV11-2 and J usage is TRBJ2-1; TCRdb lists TRBD2, though no DNA is available to test this call. CDR3 length: 13 amino acids. In germline, CDR1 is SGHAT, CDR2 FQNNGV. This CDR3 reads CASSLSGYNEQFF.

The chain combines TRBV5-1 with TRBJ2-7; TCRdb reports TRBD1, a call that lacks DNA to check it against. This CDR3 region has 15 residues. CDR1 SGHRS and CDR2 YFSETQ come from the germline V gene. The CDR3 sequence: CASSPTRDSSYEQYF.

V is TRBV6-5 and J is TRBJ2-5. The CDR3 extends over 11 amino acids. Germline V gives CDR1 MNHEY, CDR2 SVGAGI. The CDR3: CASTERETQYF.

This rearrangement joins TRBV7-3 to TRBJ1-1; no DNA is available, so the TRBD1 call from TCRdb remains unchecked. The CDR3 consists of 13 residues. Germline CDR1 and CDR2: SGHTA and FQGTGA. The CDR3 protein is CASSPRGVTEAFF.

The V call is TRBV28, the J call TRBJ1-3. Germline V gene data show CDR1 as MDHEN and CDR2 as SYDVKM. CDR3 length equals 12 residues. The CDR3 spells CASSFSRNTIYF.

The chain links TRBV18 to TRBJ1-1; TCRdb names TRBD1, which stays unverified in the absence of DNA. The germline gives CDR1 KGHSH, CDR2 LQKENI. This CDR3 is built from 14 residues. This CDR3 is CASSPPRDIAEAFF.

V and J are TRBV5-5 and TRBJ1-5; no DNA is available, so the TRBD1 call from TCRdb remains unchecked. CDR3 length: 17 residues. Germline V gives CDR1 SGHKS, CDR2 YYEKEE (reference sequence). CDR3 sequence: CASSLLQDQLRGQPQHF. Full variable domain (rest looked up from reference TRBV5-5 and TRBJ1-5): DAGVTQSPTHLIKTRGQQVTLRCSPISGHKSVSWYQQVLGQGPQFIFQYYEKEERGRGNFPDRFSARQFPNYSSELNVNALLLGDSALYLCASSLLQDQLRGQPQHFGDGTRLSIL.

The chain carries TRBV12-3 or TRBV12-4 and TRBJ2-1; TCRdb calls TRBD1, which cannot be checked without DNA. This CDR3 spans 14 amino acids. The CDR3 loop reads CASSYGAFNNEQFF.

This chain uses TRBV3-1 with TRBJ2-7; TCRdb's assignment of TRBD1 cannot be checked, as there is no DNA. This CDR3 has 12 residues. Germline values: CDR1 LGHDT, CDR2 YNNKEL (reference sequence). CDR3: CASSQDTGGRLF.